A single sample gave rise to the 11 T cell receptor beta chains below, sequenced in a study of T cells in Graves' hyperthyroidism and ophthalmopathy (dated by TCRdb to 2018 to 2020). Libraries were built with multiplex PCR. The listed sequencing device is Illumina HiSeq 2000. The TCR beta CDR3 regions were amplified from the RNA transcripts. A first-round RT-PCR of the TCR CDR3 used the HTBI primer set with the Qiagen OneStep RT-PCR kit. TCRdb reran the public reads through fastp at Q25 and MiXCR, keeping productive beta chains. Rows with one shared CDR3 protein collapse into an entry with the most common genes and DNA. Present in this sample are hundreds of thousands of distinct CDR3 sequences, just under 45% of which were seen just once. Less than 9% of the sample comes from the top ten. What was sequenced was peripheral blood or thyroid tissue (not recorded which). All receptors come from an adult man with Graves' disease, either hyperthyroidism or ophthalmopathy (not recorded which).

This clonotype was detected many times. V gene TRBV7-8 combines with J gene TRBJ2-7; D unresolved. Trimming stripped 3 bases from V and 6 bases from J, with 6 bases between. Germline CDR1 SGHVS, CDR2 FQNEAQ. This CDR3 is built from 11 residues. CDR3 loop: CASSFLGEQYF. CDR3 in DNA: TGTGCCAGCAGCTTTCTGGGCGAGCAGTACTTC.

The chain uses TRBV7-2 and TRBJ1-5; D might be TRBD1 (6 bases). Germline CDR1 and CDR2: SGHTA and FQGNSA. The CDR3 sequence is 12 residues long. Trimming shortened V by 5 bases and J by 14 bases, and 16 bases separated the two germline ends. CDR3 in amino acids: CASSQDSGGEHF. Written as DNA, the CDR3 is TGTGCCAGCAGCCAAGATTCTGGGGGCGAGCATTTT. The full variable domain, in which reference TRBV7-2 and TRBJ1-5 provide the parts outside the CDR3, is GAGVSQSPSNKVTEKGKDVELRCDPISGHTALYWYRQSLGQGLEFLIYFQGNSAPDKSGLPSDRFSAERTGGSVSTLTIQRTQQEDSAVYLCASSQDSGGEHFGDGTRLSIL.

The CDR3, as DNA: TGCGCCAGCAACATAGGGGGTATGGACACTGAAGCTTTCTTT. Its translation is CASNIGGMDTEAFF. The chain combines TRBV5-1 with TRBJ1-1; TRBD1 might be the D (6 bases). CDR1 SGHRS and CDR2 YFSETQ come from the germline V gene. The CDR3 has 14 residues. Trimming stripped 6 bases from V and 3 bases from J, with 15 bases between.

Many counts were recorded for this clonotype. A read error may account for a junction end that differs from germline. The chain carries TRBV7-7 and TRBJ2-5; 11 bases align to TRBD2. CDR3 length equals 15 residues. Looked up from germline, CDR1 is SSHAT and CDR2 is FNYEAQ (reference sequence). The chain's CDR3 is CASSFTSGSWETQYF. CDR3 DNA: TGTGCTAGCAGCTTCACTAGCGGGAGCTGGGAGACCCAGTACTTC.

This clonotype has ten or more counts. The gene calls are TRBV19 and TRBJ2-7; the D call may be TRBD1 or TRBD2 (5 bases each). This CDR3 is 13 amino acids long. Trimming cost V 5 bases and J 6 bases, with 14 bases left between them. CDR1 is LNHDA, CDR2 SQIVND, per germline (reference sequence). Here the CDR3 DNA reads TGTGCCAGTAGTGACAGTTTGAGGGCCGAGCAGTACTTC. The encoded protein is CASSDSLRAEQYF.

The chain employs TRBV15 and TRBJ1-3, with D perhaps TRBD1 (6 bases). This CDR3 has 17 residues. Per germline, CDR1 LNHNV and CDR2 YYDKDF (reference sequence). The germline V and J ends were trimmed by 0 bases and 1 base, with 13 bases remaining between them. CDR3 nucleotide sequence: TGTGCCACCAGCAGAGATCCGGGGGCGACATCTGGAAACACCATATATTTT. Encoded protein: CATSRDPGATSGNTIYF.

With regard to this clonotype: It may be a read error: a sequence one base away is much more abundant. The chain employs TRBV6-5 and TRBJ2-7, with D unresolved. The CDR3 loop spans 11 amino acids. From germline, CDR1 is MNHEY and CDR2 SVGAGI. V was cut by 5 bases and J by 3 bases, with 5 bases left in between. The CDR3 loop reads CASSNHYEQYF. The CDR3 nucleotides read TGTGCCAGCAGTAACCACTACGAGCAGTACTTC.

As concerns this clonotype: A much larger clone differs from this one at a single base, so this may be a read error. The chain employs TRBV2 and TRBJ1-1; the D is unclear. This CDR3 comprises 14 residues. Germline V lookup: CDR1 SNHLY, CDR2 FYNNEI. The CDR3 DNA reads as TGTGCCGGCAGTTATGGCGCAGGGAACACTGAAGCTTTCTTT. Protein product: CAGSYGAGNTEAFF.

Details on this clonotype: This sequence may be a read error, since a much larger clone differs from it by one base. The chain employs TRBV7-6 and TRBJ1-2; D is undetermined. This CDR3 is built from 15 residues. The germline V and J ends were trimmed by 0 bases and 4 bases, with 12 bases remaining between them. Per the germline V gene, CDR1 is SGHVS and CDR2 is FNYEAQ. CDR3 nucleotides: TGTGCCAGCAGCTTAGCGGTGGGCAGGACCTATGGCTACACCTTC. Protein product: CASSLAVGRTYGYTF.

A word on this clonotype: This may come from a read error, since a much larger clone is one base off. The chain couples TRBV25-1 to TRBJ1-4; D gene ambiguous. Germline-derived CDR1 and CDR2 are MGHDK and SYGVNS. This CDR3 contains 11 residues. The germline V and J ends were trimmed by 1 base and 8 bases, with 2 bases remaining between them. CDR3: CASSESEKLFF. The CDR3 coding sequence is TGTGCCAGCAGTGAATCCGAAAAACTGTTTTTT.

This chain links TRBV24-1 with TRBJ2-1; tentatively, D is TRBD1 (5 bases). Trimming took 6 bases from V and 9 from J, leaving 14 bases between them. Germline V CDR1 and CDR2: KGHDR, SFDVKD. The CDR3 loop spans 13 amino acids. CDR3 amino acids: CATSNYGQGEQFF. CDR3 sequence (DNA): TGTGCCACCAGTAATTACGGGCAGGGTGAGCAGTTCTTC.